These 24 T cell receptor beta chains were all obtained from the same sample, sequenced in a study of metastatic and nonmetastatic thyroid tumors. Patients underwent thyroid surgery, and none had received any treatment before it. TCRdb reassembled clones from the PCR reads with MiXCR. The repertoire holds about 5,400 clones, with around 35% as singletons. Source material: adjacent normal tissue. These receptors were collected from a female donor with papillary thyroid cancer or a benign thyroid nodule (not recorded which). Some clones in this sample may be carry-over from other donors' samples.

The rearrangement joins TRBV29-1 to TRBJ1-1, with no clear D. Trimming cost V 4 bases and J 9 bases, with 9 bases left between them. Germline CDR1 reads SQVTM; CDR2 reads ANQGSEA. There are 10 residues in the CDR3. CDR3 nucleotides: TGCAGCGTTGTCGACAATAAAGCTTTCTTT. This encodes CSVVDNKAFF.

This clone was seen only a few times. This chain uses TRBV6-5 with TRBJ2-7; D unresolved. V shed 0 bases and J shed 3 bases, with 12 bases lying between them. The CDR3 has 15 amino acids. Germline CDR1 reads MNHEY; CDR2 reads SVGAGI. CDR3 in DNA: TGTGCCAGCAGTTACTCTAAACAGAGCCGCTACGAGCAGTACTTC. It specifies CASSYSKQSRYEQYF.

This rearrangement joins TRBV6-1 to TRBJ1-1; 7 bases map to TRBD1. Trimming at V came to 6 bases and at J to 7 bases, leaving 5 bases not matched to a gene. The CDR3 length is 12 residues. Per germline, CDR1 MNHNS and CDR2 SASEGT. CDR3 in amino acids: CASRTGYGEAFF. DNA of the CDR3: TGTGCCAGCAGGACAGGGTATGGTGAAGCTTTCTTT.

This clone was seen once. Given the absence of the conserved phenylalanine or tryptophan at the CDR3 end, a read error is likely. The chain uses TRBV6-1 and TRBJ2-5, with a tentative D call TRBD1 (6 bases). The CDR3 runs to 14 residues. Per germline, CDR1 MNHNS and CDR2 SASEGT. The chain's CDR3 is CASTTTGFQQTQYI. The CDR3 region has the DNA TGTGCCAGCACCACAACAGGGTTCCAACAGACCCAGTACATA.

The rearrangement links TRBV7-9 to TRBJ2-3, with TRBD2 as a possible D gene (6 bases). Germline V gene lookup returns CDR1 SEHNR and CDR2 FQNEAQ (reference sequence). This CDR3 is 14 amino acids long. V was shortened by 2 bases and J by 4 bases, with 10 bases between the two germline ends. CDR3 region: CASSLYIAADTQYF. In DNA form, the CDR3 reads TGTGCCAGCAGCTTATATATAGCGGCAGATACGCAGTATTTT.

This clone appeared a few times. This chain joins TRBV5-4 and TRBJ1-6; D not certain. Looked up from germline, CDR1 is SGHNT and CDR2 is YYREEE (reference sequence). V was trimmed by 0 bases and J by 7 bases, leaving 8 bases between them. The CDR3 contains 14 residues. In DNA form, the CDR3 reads TGTGCCAGCAGCTTGGGGAACAGAAATTCACCCCTCCACTTT. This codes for CASSLGNRNSPLHF.

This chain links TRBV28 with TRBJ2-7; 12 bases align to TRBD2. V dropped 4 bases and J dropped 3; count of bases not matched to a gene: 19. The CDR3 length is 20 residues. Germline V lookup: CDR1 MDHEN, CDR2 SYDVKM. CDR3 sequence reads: CASSSRDRVGTSGSLYEQYF. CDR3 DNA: TGTGCCAGCAGTTCACGGGACAGGGTCGGGACTAGCGGGTCACTCTACGAGCAGTACTTC.

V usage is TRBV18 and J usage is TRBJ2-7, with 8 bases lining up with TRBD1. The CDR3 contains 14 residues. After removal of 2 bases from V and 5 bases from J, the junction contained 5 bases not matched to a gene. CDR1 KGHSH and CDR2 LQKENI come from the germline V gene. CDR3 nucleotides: TGTGCCAGCTCACCAAACCAGGGGGCGAACGAGCAGTACTTC. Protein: CASSPNQGANEQYF. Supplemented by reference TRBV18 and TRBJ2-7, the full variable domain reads NAGVMQNPRHLVRRRGQEARLRCSPMKGHSHVYWYRQLPEEGLKFMVYLQKENIIDESGMPKERFSAEFPKEGPSILRIQQVVRGDSAAYFCASSPNQGANEQYFGPGTRLTVT.

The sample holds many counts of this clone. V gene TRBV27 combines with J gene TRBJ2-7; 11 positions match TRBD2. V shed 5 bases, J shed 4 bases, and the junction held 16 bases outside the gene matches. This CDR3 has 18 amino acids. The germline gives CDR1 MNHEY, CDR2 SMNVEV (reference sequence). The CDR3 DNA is TGTGCCAGCAGTCAGGCCGAGGGGACTAGCGGAGCCCCTTACGAGCAGTACTTC. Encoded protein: CASSQAEGTSGAPYEQYF.

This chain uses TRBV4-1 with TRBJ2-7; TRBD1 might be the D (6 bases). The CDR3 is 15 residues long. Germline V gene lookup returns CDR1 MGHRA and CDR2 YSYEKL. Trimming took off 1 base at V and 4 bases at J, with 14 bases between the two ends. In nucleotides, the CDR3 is TGCGCCAGCAGCCAAGGTCCAGGGGCCTCGTACGAGCAGTACTTC. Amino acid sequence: CASSQGPGASYEQYF.

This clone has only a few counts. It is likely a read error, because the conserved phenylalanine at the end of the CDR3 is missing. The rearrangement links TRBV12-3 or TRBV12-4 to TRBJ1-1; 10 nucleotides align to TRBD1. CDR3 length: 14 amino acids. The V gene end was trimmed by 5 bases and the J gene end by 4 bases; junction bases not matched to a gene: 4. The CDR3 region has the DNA TGTGCCAGCAGTCGGACAGGGGGAATCACTGAAGCTTTCAAA. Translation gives CASSRTGGITEAFK.

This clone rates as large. The CDR3 region has the DNA TGTGCCAGCAGTTCTCTCCTAGCGTTAAGCTCCTACGAGCAGTACTTC. This encodes CASSSLLALSSYEQYF. This sequence joins TRBV28 and TRBJ2-7; TRBD2 is a possible D gene (6 bases). This CDR3 region has 16 residues. In germline, CDR1 is MDHEN, CDR2 SYDVKM. V was trimmed by 4 bases and J by 0 bases, leaving 16 bases between them.

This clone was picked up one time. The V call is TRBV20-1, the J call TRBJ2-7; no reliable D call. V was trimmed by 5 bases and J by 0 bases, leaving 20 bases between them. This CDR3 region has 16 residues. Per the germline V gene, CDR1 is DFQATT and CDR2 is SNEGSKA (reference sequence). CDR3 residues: CSARPRMDSYSYEQYF. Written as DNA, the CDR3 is TGCAGTGCTCGCCCCCGTATGGATTCGTACTCCTACGAGCAGTACTTC.

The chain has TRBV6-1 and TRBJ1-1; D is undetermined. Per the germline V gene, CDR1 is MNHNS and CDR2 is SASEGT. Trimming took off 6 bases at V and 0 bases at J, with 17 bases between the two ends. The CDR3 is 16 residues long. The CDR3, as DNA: TGTGCCAGCAGGTCATCGTATAGAGCGATGAACACTGAAGCTTTCTTT. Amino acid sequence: CASRSSYRAMNTEAFF.

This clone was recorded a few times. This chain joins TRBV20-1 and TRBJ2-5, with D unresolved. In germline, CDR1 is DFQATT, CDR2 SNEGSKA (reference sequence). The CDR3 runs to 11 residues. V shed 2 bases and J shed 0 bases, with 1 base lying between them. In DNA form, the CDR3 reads TGCAGTGCTAGACACCAAGAGACCCAGTACTTC. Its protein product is CSARHQETQYF.

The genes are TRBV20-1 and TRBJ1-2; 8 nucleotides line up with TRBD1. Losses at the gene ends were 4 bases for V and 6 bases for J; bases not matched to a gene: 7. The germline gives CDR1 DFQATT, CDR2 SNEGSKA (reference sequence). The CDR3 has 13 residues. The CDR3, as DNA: TGCAGTGCTAACCGACAGGGGATCCATGGCTACACCTTC. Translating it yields CSANRQGIHGYTF.

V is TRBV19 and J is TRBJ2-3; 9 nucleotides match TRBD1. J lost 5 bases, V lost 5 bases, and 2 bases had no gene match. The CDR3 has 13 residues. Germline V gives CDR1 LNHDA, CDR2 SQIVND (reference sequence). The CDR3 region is CASSGDREDTQYF. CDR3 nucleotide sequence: TGTGCCAGTAGTGGGGACAGGGAAGATACGCAGTATTTT.

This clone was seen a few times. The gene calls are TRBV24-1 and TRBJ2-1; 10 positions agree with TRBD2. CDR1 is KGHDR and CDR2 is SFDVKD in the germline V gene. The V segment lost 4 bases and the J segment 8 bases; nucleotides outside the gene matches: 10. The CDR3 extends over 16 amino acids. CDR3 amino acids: CATSDPSGSGFDEQFF. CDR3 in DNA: TGTGCCACCAGTGACCCTAGCGGGAGTGGTTTCGATGAGCAGTTCTTC.

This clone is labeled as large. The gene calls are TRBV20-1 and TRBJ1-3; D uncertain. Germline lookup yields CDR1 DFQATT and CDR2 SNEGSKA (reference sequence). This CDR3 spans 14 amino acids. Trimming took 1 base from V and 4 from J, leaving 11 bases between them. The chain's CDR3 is CSARGLGVGNTIYF. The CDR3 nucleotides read TGCAGTGCTAGAGGACTCGGGGTCGGAAACACCATATATTTT.

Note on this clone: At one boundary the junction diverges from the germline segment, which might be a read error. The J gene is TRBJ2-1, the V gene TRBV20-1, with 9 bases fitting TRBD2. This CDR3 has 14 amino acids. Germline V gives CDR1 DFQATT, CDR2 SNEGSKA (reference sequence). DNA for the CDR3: TGCAGTGGTAGAAGGGGACTAGCCAGCAATGAGCAGTTCTTC. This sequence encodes CSGRRGLASNEQFF.

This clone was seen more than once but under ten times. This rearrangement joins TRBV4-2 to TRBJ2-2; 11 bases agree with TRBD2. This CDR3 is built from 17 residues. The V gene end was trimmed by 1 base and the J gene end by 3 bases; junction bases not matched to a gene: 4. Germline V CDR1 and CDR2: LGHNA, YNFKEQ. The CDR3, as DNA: TGTGCCAGCAGCCAAGTGACTAGCGGGACGGACACCGGGGAGCTGTTTTTT. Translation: CASSQVTSGTDTGELFF.

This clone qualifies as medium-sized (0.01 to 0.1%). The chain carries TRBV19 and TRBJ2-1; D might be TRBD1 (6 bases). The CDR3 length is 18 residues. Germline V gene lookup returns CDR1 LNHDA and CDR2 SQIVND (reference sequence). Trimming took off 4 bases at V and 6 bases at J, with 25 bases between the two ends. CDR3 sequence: CASSRDGQRGYNTNEQFF. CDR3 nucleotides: TGTGCCAGTAGTAGGGACGGACAGAGGGGTTACAATACCAATGAGCAGTTCTTC.

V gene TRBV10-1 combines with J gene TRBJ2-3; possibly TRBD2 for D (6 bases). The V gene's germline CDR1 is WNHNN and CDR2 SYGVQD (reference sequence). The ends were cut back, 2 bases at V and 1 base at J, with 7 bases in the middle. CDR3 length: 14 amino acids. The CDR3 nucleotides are TGCGCCAGCAGTGAGGGGACTTGCACAGATACGCAGTATTTT. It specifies CASSEGTCTDTQYF.

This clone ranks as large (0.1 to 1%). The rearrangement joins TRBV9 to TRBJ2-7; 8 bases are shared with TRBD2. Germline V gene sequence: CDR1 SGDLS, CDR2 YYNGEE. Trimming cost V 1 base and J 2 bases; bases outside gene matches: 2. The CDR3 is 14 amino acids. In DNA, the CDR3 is TGTGCCAGCAGCGTAACTAGCGGAACCTACGAGCAGTACTTC. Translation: CASSVTSGTYEQYF.